This is a list of T cell receptor beta chains from one sample in a study of shared clonotypes between healthy human individuals. Here immunoSEQ multiplex PCR was the method, and the copy in TCRdb shows in-frame clones only, minus some. This repertoire shows 1.5 million to 2.5 million clones, roughly 94% found once; its top ten account for 1.2%. Sequenced material: naive CD8+ T cells sorted from blood. All receptors come from a man aged 18 to 30 in good health. The CDR3 runs from the conserved cysteine through the conserved F or W. D genes are given only for firm matches. The size of a clone is reported for some rows only, either as once, few or many, or as a class for expanded clones.

D gene	V gene	J gene	clone size	CDR3 protein	CDR3 DNA
-	TRBV6-5	TRBJ1-1	-	CASSTLDTEAFF	TGTGCCAGCAGCACCCTAGACACTGAAGCTTTCTTT
-	TRBV6-1	TRBJ2-7	-	CASSELGSEQYF	TGTGCCAGCAGTGAACTAGGGTCCGAGCAGTACTTC
-	TRBV5-5	TRBJ2-7	-	CASSGILAYEQYF	TGTGCCAGCAGCGGGATACTAGCCTACGAGCAGTACTTC
TRBD2	TRBV7-9	TRBJ2-1	-	CASSPVLAGAEQFF	TGTGCCAGCAGCCCTGTACTAGCGGGGGCAGAGCAGTTCTTC
TRBD1	TRBV23-1	TRBJ2-7	-	CASSRDRGCVYEQYF	TGCGCCAGCAGTCGCGACAGGGGCTGCGTCTACGAGCAGTACTTC
-	TRBV9	TRBJ2-3	-	CASSVDRSGSTDTQYF	TGTGCCAGCAGCGTAGATCGCTCTGGGAGCACAGATACGCAGTATTTT
-	TRBV13	TRBJ2-7	-	CASSSGDLRYEQYF	TGTGCCAGCAGTTCAGGCGATCTTAGATACGAGCAGTACTTC
TRBD2	TRBV5-5	TRBJ2-2	once	CASSGRLAGDAGELFF	TGTGCCAGCAGCGGACGACTAGCGGGAGACGCCGGGGAGCTGTTTTTT
-	TRBV28	TRBJ1-1	-	CASSWGGSMNTEAFF	TGTGCCAGCAGTTGGGGGGGCAGTATGAACACTGAAGCTTTCTTT
-	TRBV4-3	TRBJ1-5	few	CASSQDRWGVGQPQHF	TGCGCCAGCAGCCAAGATAGATGGGGGGTTGGACAGCCCCAGCATTTT
TRBD1	TRBV7-8	TRBJ2-1	-	CASSKGAPYNEQFF	TGTGCCAGCAGTAAGGGGGCTCCCTACAATGAGCAGTTCTTC
TRBD2	TRBV4-3	TRBJ2-7	-	CASSQDRTSGYEQYF	TGCGCCAGCAGCCAAGATCGGACTAGCGGCTACGAGCAGTACTTC
-	TRBV4-1	TRBJ1-5	-	CASSQVQGAAQPQHF	TGCGCCAGCAGCCAAGTACAGGGTGCGGCTCAGCCCCAGCATTTT
-	TRBV6-5	TRBJ2-3	-	CASEGGDTDTQYF	TGTGCCAGCGAGGGCGGGGACACAGATACGCAGTATTTT
-	TRBV27	TRBJ1-6	-	CASSLGLVIGSPLHF	TGTGCCAGCAGCCTGGGACTGGTGATAGGGTCACCCCTCCACTTT
TRBD1	TRBV28	TRBJ2-7	-	CASSSRGFVYEQYF	TGTGCCAGCAGTTCCAGGGGGTTCGTCTACGAGCAGTACTTC
TRBD2	TRBV11-2	TRBJ2-7	-	CASSLGSGGGYEQYF	TGTGCCAGCAGCTTAGGTAGCGGGGGTGGGTACGAGCAGTACTTC
TRBD1	TRBV5-6	TRBJ1-2	-	CASSLAGGYGYTF	TGTGCCAGCAGCTTGGCAGGGGGCTACGGCTACACCTTC
-	TRBV7-7	TRBJ1-2	-	CASSLVGPRGGTYGYTF	TGTGCTAGCAGCTTAGTAGGTCCACGGGGAGGGACCTATGGCTACACCTTC
-	TRBV7-9	TRBJ2-4	-	CASSSSGTLAKNIQYF	TGTGCCAGCAGCTCTTCCGGGACTCTAGCCAAAAACATTCAGTACTTC
-	TRBV27	TRBJ2-7	-	CASSLSRGTGITYEQYF	TGTGCCAGCAGTTTATCGCGGGGGACAGGAATAACCTACGAGCAGTACTTC
-	TRBV27	TRBJ2-7	-	CASSSILSPYEQYF	TGTGCCAGCAGTTCGATTTTGTCCCCCTACGAGCAGTACTTC
-	TRBV7-9	TRBJ1-1	-	CASSLTVLNTEAFF	TGTGCCAGCAGCTTAACCGTCTTGAACACTGAAGCTTTCTTT
-	TRBV4-3	TRBJ1-4	-	CASSQGDSEKLFF	TGCGCCAGCAGCCAAGGGGACTCTGAAAAACTGTTTTTT
TRBD2	TRBV7-9	TRBJ2-7	-	CASSFIVAGGVYEQYF	TGTGCCAGCAGCTTTATTGTTGCGGGAGGGGTCTACGAGCAGTACTTC
-	TRBV7-8	TRBJ1-2	-	CASSFTGDGIYGYTF	TGTGCCAGCAGCTTTACAGGAGACGGAATATATGGCTACACCTTC
TRBD2	TRBV6-5	TRBJ2-1	-	CASSGRLAGDNEQFF	TGTGCCAGCAGTGGACGACTAGCGGGGGACAATGAGCAGTTCTTC
TRBD1	TRBV2	TRBJ2-5	-	CATSHRDREETQYF	TGTGCCACCTCACACCGGGACAGGGAAGAGACCCAGTACTTC
-	TRBV19	TRBJ2-1	-	CASSIERTLYNEQFF	TGTGCCAGTAGTATTGAGCGTACGCTCTACAATGAGCAGTTCTTC
TRBD1	TRBV27	TRBJ2-7	-	CASSLSQGDHRQYF	TGTGCCAGCAGTTTATCACAGGGGGACCACCGGCAGTACTTC
TRBD1	TRBV27	TRBJ2-1	-	CASRAGTAYNEQFF	TGTGCCAGCAGAGCCGGGACAGCCTATAATGAGCAGTTCTTC
-	TRBV15	TRBJ2-7	-	CATSRGAGRNPSWEQYF	TGTGCCACCAGCAGAGGAGCTGGTCGGAACCCTTCGTGGGAGCAGTACTTC
TRBD1	TRBV6-6	TRBJ2-1	-	CASSYSTGGDEQFF	TGTGCCAGCAGTTACTCGACAGGGGGCGATGAGCAGTTCTTC
-	TRBV4-1	TRBJ1-1	-	CASSPRVMNTEAFF	TGCGCCAGCAGCCCCCGTGTAATGAACACTGAAGCTTTCTTT
-	TRBV27	TRBJ2-7	-	CASSWMGVSGEQYF	TGTGCCAGCAGTTGGATGGGGGTTTCTGGCGAGCAGTACTTC
TRBD2	TRBV7-9	TRBJ2-5	-	CASSLLASGGETQYF	TGTGCCAGCAGCTTATTGGCTAGCGGGGGAGAGACCCAGTACTTC
-	TRBV27	TRBJ2-7	-	CASSFTGTYEQYF	TGTGCCAGCAGTTTCACAGGGACTTACGAGCAGTACTTC